The clone carrying this TCR beta chain was seen more than once but under ten times. The antigen is not known. The entry originates in a study of graft-versus-host responses after intestinal transplantation. Study context: Recipients uniformly received anti-thymocyte globulin induction, followed by tacrolimus and steroids for about three years. Study results and caveats: The marrow of recipients harbored GvH clones, and ileum or blood showed some of them first. Declining HvG levels early post-transplant were linked to peak circulating GvH clone levels. High graft-versus-host to host-versus-graft clonal ratios were found in allografts of patients who had graft-donor T cell macrochimerism.

Assay: immunoSEQ multiplex PCR; the TCRdb copy retains only in-frame clones and omits some. The repertoire holds some 85,000 clones, with around 93% as singletons. Trimming pared 3 bases from V and 3 bases from J, leaving 9 bases between. The CDR3 sequence is 14 residues long. The germline V gene encodes CDR1 ENHRY and CDR2 SYGVKD. Here the sequenced sample was unstimulated CD8+ T cells sorted from spleen or lymph node cells, taken before transplant. The receptor was derived from a human donor who was the organ donor for an intestinal transplant. This chain links TRBV10-3 with TRBJ1-3, with TRBD1 as a possible D gene (6 bases). CDR3 residues: CAISDWDIGNTIYF. CDR3 nucleotides: TGTGCCATCAGTGATTGGGACATTGGAAACACCATATATTTT.